A single sample is the source of the 5 T cell receptor beta chains below, sequenced in a study of T cells in Graves' hyperthyroidism and ophthalmopathy. TCR beta CDR3 sequences were amplified from RNA transcripts. First-round RT-PCR with HTBI primers amplified the TCR CDR3 region. TCRdb fed the multiplex PCR reads into MiXCR, producing one record per CDR3 protein. This table holds 300,000 to 450,000 distinct CDR3 sequences, approximately 14% found once. The sequenced material came from blood. The source of these receptors is a woman in her fifties or sixties with Graves' hyperthyroidism.

Ten or more counts support this clonotype. The chain uses TRBV5-1 and TRBJ2-7; 7 positions match TRBD1. The CDR3 is 15 amino acids. CDR1 SGHRS and CDR2 YFSETQ come from the germline V gene. V shed 3 bases, J shed 0 bases, and the junction held 6 bases outside the gene matches. CDR3 coding DNA: TGCGCCAGCAGCTCACAGGGGATAAGCTCCTACGAGCAGTACTTC. Protein product: CASSSQGISSYEQYF.

This clonotype was seen ten or more times. The chain has TRBV6-1 and TRBJ2-1; perhaps D is TRBD1 or TRBD2 (5 bases each). The CDR3 totals 17 residues. Trimming took 4 bases from V and 10 from J, leaving 26 bases between them. CDR1 and CDR2 from the germline V gene are MNHNS and SASEGT. The CDR3 loop is CASSGNRGPSLTIEQFF. The CDR3 DNA reads TGTGCCAGCAGTGGGAACCGGGGCCCGAGCCTCACAATAGAGCAGTTCTTC.

This clonotype was recorded at least ten times. This chain links TRBV11-1 with TRBJ1-1, with D unclear. This CDR3 has 15 amino acids. CDR1 is SGHAT, CDR2 FQDESV, per germline (reference sequence). Trimming shortened V by 5 bases and J by 4 bases, and 17 bases separated the two germline ends. CDR3 DNA: TGTGCCAGCAGCCTTCCGTCGTACCGGGGCACTGAAGCTTTCTTT. It translates to CASSLPSYRGTEAFF.

This clonotype was counted ten times or more. The gene calls are TRBV18 and TRBJ1-2; D remains ambiguous. V lost 2 bases and J lost 14, with 15 bases in between. The germline gives CDR1 KGHSH, CDR2 LQKENI. The CDR3 is 12 amino acids. CDR3 region: CASSPSLEARTF. CDR3 sequence (DNA): TGTGCCAGCTCACCATCGCTGGAGGCTCGGACCTTC.

As concerns this clonotype: This could be a read error, since a much larger clone is one nucleotide away. This sequence joins TRBV2 and TRBJ2-3; tentative D call: TRBD2 (5 bases). Germline CDR1 reads SNHLY; CDR2 reads FYNNEI. CDR3 length: 14 amino acids. CDR3 nucleotides: TGTGCCACCCGTCCCGGGATCCGCACAGATACGCGGTATTTT. Its translation: CATRPGIRTDTRYF.